The clone carrying this TCR beta chain was counted only a few times. No antigen is known for it. The sample belongs to a study of cytomegalovirus exposure and HLA in healthy donors. Study-wide results and caveats: Researchers counted 164 TCR beta chains as cytomegalovirus-associated. DRB1 had the most TCR associations and HLA-C the fewest, a later analysis found, with rates varying by HLA locus.

Vbeta (60) and Jbeta (13) primers were used in the PCR. Here immunoSEQ multiplex PCR was the method, and the copy in TCRdb shows in-frame clones only, minus some. The table records 120,000 or so clones, 77% of them present only once. Germline lookup yields CDR1 LNHDA and CDR2 SQIVND (reference sequence). V was pared by 1 base and J by 1 base, with 5 bases between. The CDR3 contains 14 residues. This sequence originates from a human donor in good health. The sequencing sample was made of PBMCs. This rearrangement joins TRBV19 to TRBJ1-5; D gene unclear. The CDR3 region has the DNA TGTGCCAGTAGTATAGGTATGAGCAATCAGCCCCAGCATTTT. Encoded protein: CASSIGMSNQPQHF. The full variable domain, in which reference TRBV19 and TRBJ1-5 provide the parts outside the CDR3, is DGGITQSPKYLFRKEGQNVTLSCEQNLNHDAMYWYRQDPGQGLRLIYYSQIVNDFQKGDIAEGYSVSREKKESFPLTVTSAQKNPTAFYLCASSIGMSNQPQHFGDGTRLSIL.